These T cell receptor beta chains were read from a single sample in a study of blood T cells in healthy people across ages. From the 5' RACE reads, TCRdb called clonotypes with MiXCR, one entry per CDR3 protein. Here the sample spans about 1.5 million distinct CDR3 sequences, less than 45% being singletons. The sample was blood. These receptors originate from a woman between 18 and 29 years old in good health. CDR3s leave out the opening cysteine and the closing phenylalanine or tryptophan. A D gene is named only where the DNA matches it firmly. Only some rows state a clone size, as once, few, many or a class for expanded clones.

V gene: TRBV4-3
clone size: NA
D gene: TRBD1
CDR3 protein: ASSQDGQGAIGYT

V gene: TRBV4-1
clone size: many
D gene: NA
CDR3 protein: ASSQDSYSYNEQF

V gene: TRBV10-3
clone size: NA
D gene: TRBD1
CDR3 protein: AIRDREAYEQY

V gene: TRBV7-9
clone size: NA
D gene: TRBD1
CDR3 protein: ASSPKTGSRTEAF

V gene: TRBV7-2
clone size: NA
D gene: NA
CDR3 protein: ASKEAGQTYEQY

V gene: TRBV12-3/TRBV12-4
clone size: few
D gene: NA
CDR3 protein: ASSFRTLNYGYT

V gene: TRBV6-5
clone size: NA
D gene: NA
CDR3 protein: ASSYRNTVRSGANVPT

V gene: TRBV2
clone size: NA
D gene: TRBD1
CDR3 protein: ASTRDRGLPNYGYT

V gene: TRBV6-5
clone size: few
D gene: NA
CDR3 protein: ASSFSGYRQPQH

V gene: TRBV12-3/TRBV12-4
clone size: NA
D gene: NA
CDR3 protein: ASSLTRQRTDTQY

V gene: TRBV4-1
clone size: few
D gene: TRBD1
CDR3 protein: ASSQEGGGSNQPQH